The 7 T cell receptor beta chains in this list originate from one sample, sequenced in a study of T cells in Graves' hyperthyroidism and ophthalmopathy. The CDR3 regions of TCR beta were amplified from RNA transcripts. A set of HTBI primers served as the primers for a first-round RT-PCR of the TCR CDR3. TCRdb passed the multiplex PCR reads through MiXCR, listing each CDR3 protein once. The sample holds 500,000 to 700,000 distinct CDR3 sequences; around 15% are singletons and the top ten take 15% to 20%. The source material was blood. These receptors all come from a woman under 30 with Graves' hyperthyroidism.

The genes are TRBV7-3 and TRBJ2-7, with D hard to call. Germline CDR1 reads SGHTA; CDR2 reads FQGTGA. The CDR3 has 14 amino acids. V was pared by 5 bases and J by 6 bases, with 17 bases between. The CDR3, as DNA: TGTGCCAGCAGCCCATATGCAGGAACTGGCGAGCAGTACTTC. Translated: CASSPYAGTGEQYF. Filled out from reference TRBV7-3 and TRBJ2-7, the complete variable domain reads GAGVSQTPSNKVTEKGKYVELRCDPISGHTALYWYRQSLGQGPEFLIYFQGTGAADDSGLPNDRFFAVRPEGSVSTLKIQRTERGDSAVYLCASSPYAGTGEQYFGPGTRLTVT.

Many counts were recorded for this clonotype. The genes are TRBV7-9 and TRBJ2-3; tentative D call: TRBD2 (6 bases). V dropped 3 bases and J dropped 4 bases, with 11 bases sitting between them. Germline V lookup: CDR1 SEHNR, CDR2 FQNEAQ (reference sequence). The CDR3 is made up of 14 amino acids. Here the CDR3 DNA reads TGTGCCAGCAGCTTTCGGGAGTTGGCAGATACGCAGTATTTT. It translates to CASSFRELADTQYF.

V is TRBV20-1 and J is TRBJ2-3; the D gene is possibly TRBD2 (5 bases). This CDR3 comprises 14 residues. V lost 6 bases to trimming and J lost 5 bases, with 18 bases between them. The germline V gene encodes CDR1 DFQATT and CDR2 SNEGSKA (reference sequence). CDR3 region: CSAASGYGEDTQYF. CDR3 DNA sequence: TGCAGTGCCGCTTCGGGGTACGGGGAAGATACGCAGTATTTT.

The genes are TRBV2 and TRBJ1-2, with D possibly matching TRBD1 (5 bases). Trimming stripped 7 bases from V and 7 bases from J, with 19 bases between. Germline CDR1 SNHLY, CDR2 FYNNEI. The CDR3 has 14 amino acids. The CDR3 protein is CASILHLGTSGYTF. Written as DNA, the CDR3 is TGTGCCAGCATCCTACACCTAGGGACTTCTGGCTACACCTTC.

A remark on this clonotype: A much more abundant neighbour one base away suggests this may be a read error. The chain couples TRBV20-1 to TRBJ2-4, with D perhaps TRBD2 (5 bases). CDR3 length: 15 residues. Deletions cut 0 bases from V and 2 bases from J, with 11 bases between. Germline V gene lookup returns CDR1 DFQATT and CDR2 SNEGSKA (reference sequence). CDR3 nucleotides: TGCAGTGCTAGAGATTCCAGGAGGTCCAAAAACATTCAGTACTTC. This translates into CSARDSRRSKNIQYF.

This chain joins TRBV27 and TRBJ2-5, with no clear D. The CDR3 contains 14 residues. V was pared by 0 bases and J by 5 bases, with 10 bases between. Germline V lookup: CDR1 MNHEY, CDR2 SMNVEV (reference sequence). The CDR3 DNA sequence: TGTGCCAGCAGTTTATCGAAAAGGGTTGAGACCCAGTACTTC. This sequence encodes CASSLSKRVETQYF.

This clonotype came up many times. The chain carries TRBV7-8 and TRBJ2-5, with D perhaps matching TRBD1 (5 bases). V lost 4 bases, J lost 4 bases, and 13 bases lay in between. The CDR3 spans 14 residues. Germline-derived CDR1 and CDR2 are SGHVS and FQNEAQ. The DNA for the CDR3 is TGTGCCAGCAGCTCCCAGGGATTGGGAGAGACCCAGTACTTC. Translation gives CASSSQGLGETQYF.